The clone carrying this TCR beta chain was counted a single time. TCRdb keeps only in-frame clones here, not all; method: immunoSEQ multiplex PCR. The sample carries around 150,000 clones, roughly 79% recorded once. These data are taken from a study of blood T cell repertoires in COVID-19. The V gene end was trimmed by 6 bases and the J gene end by 4 bases; junction bases not matched to a gene: 6. The length of the CDR3 is 14 residues. Germline assignment: CDR1 MNHEY and CDR2 SVGEGT. The receptor comes from a woman over 75 with acute or convalescent COVID-19. The chain recombines TRBV6-2 or TRBV6-3 with TRBJ2-1, with 7 bases that match TRBD1. Sequencing was carried out using peripheral blood. This chain's CDR3 is CASSTTGQYNEQFF. CDR3 sequence (DNA): TGTGCCAGCAGCACGACAGGGCAATACAATGAGCAGTTCTTC.